The rows below give T cell receptor beta chains drawn from one sample of a study of blood T cell repertoires in COVID-19. The protocol was immunoSEQ multiplex PCR, while the TCRdb copy is restricted to in-frame clones and leaves out a portion. This table holds about 88,000 clones, about 83% found once. Sequencing used peripheral blood. Every receptor here comes from a human donor in a cohort sampled during active COVID-19. Both conserved end residues are trimmed from each CDR3. Each record gives: V gene, J gene, CDR3 protein.

V: TRBV29-1
J: TRBJ1-1
CDR3: SVDPHAGRTEAF

V: TRBV18
J: TRBJ1-1
CDR3: ASSPDSAEAF

V: TRBV19
J: TRBJ2-3
CDR3: ASGAAGTDTQY

V: TRBV18
J: TRBJ2-3
CDR3: ASSPRTSGAYTDTQY

V: TRBV2
J: TRBJ1-4
CDR3: ASRRQGGNEKLF

V: TRBV12-3/TRBV12-4
J: TRBJ2-5
CDR3: ARKRELAETQY

V: TRBV5-8
J: TRBJ2-1
CDR3: ASRVGLESYNEQF

V: TRBV5-4
J: TRBJ1-3
CDR3: ASSPRGAGGNTIY

V: TRBV6-5
J: TRBJ1-1
CDR3: ASSYVGLNTEAF

V: TRBV12-3/TRBV12-4
J: TRBJ2-5
CDR3: ASSLGQQETQY

V: TRBV6-5
J: TRBJ2-5
CDR3: ASGFGGGPTTQY

V: TRBV2
J: TRBJ1-6
CDR3: ASSPPGTGDSPLH

V: TRBV7-2
J: TRBJ2-1
CDR3: ASSRQAGLYNEQF

V: TRBV11-2
J: TRBJ1-5
CDR3: ASSLAFQHSNQPQH

V: TRBV13
J: TRBJ2-1
CDR3: ASSLLRGPLDNEQF

V: TRBV6-5
J: TRBJ1-1
CDR3: ASRITENTEAF

V: TRBV9
J: TRBJ2-7
CDR3: ASSVDGGAQEQY

V: TRBV11-3
J: TRBJ2-1
CDR3: ASRLAGGNEQF

V: TRBV5-5
J: TRBJ2-3
CDR3: ASSLTGWQDTQY

V: TRBV6-2/TRBV6-3
J: TRBJ2-3
CDR3: ASSYRPRTGSADTQY

V: TRBV7-2
J: TRBJ1-1
CDR3: ASSLDRLNTEAF

V: TRBV7-3
J: TRBJ2-2
CDR3: ASSLTQGELF

V: TRBV2
J: TRBJ2-5
CDR3: ASNRLAGGSVTQY

V: TRBV11-2
J: TRBJ1-4
CDR3: ASSLTGVTSEKLF

V: TRBV30
J: TRBJ1-2
CDR3: AWSLGQASGYT

V: TRBV24-1
J: TRBJ2-3
CDR3: ATSDRATDTQY

V: TRBV2
J: TRBJ2-1
CDR3: ASSEGSGGATGEQF

V: TRBV7-6
J: TRBJ2-1
CDR3: ASSSRGYEQF

V: TRBV5-1
J: TRBJ2-3
CDR3: ASSFSATSGGADTQY

V: TRBV2
J: TRBJ1-6
CDR3: ASREIPGQANSPLH

V: TRBV4-1
J: TRBJ1-2
CDR3: ASSYDRLSNYGYT

V: TRBV5-6
J: TRBJ1-2
CDR3: ASSPGTGGLYGYT

V: TRBV25-1
J: TRBJ2-1
CDR3: ASRGDRGPLEQF

V: TRBV11-3
J: TRBJ2-1
CDR3: ASSSAGGPRDYNEQF

V: TRBV10-3
J: TRBJ2-3
CDR3: AISGTRGVTDTQY

V: TRBV5-4
J: TRBJ2-1
CDR3: ASSLGTSATNNEQF

V: TRBV6-5
J: TRBJ2-7
CDR3: ASSSGGSSYEQY

V: TRBV11-3
J: TRBJ2-1
CDR3: ASSPAGTVYNEQF

V: TRBV10-3
J: TRBJ2-2
CDR3: AVGTANTGELF

V: TRBV2
J: TRBJ2-7
CDR3: ASSEASSGSYEQY

V: TRBV7-2
J: TRBJ1-1
CDR3: ASSLARGTEAF

V: TRBV19
J: TRBJ2-1
CDR3: ASRVTSGNEQF